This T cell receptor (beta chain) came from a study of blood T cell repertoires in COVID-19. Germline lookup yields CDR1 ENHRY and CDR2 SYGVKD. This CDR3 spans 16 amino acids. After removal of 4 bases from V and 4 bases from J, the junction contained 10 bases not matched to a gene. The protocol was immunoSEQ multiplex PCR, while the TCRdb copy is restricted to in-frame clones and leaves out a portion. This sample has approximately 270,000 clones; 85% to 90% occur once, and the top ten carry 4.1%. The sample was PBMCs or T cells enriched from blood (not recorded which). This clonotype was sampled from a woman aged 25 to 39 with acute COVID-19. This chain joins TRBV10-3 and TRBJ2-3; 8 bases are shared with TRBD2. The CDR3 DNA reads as TGTGCCATCAGTGCGGGGGGGAGCGCCGACGCAGATACGCAGTATTTT. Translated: CAISAGGSADADTQYF.